The rows below give T cell receptor beta chains drawn from one sample of a study of T cells in Graves' hyperthyroidism and ophthalmopathy. In TCRdb, the multiplex PCR reads were re-called with MiXCR into one record per CDR3 protein. The sample has more than 300,000 distinct CDR3 sequences, 18% seen once. The sample consisted of blood. The receptors here all came from a man younger than 30 with Graves' ophthalmopathy. Both conserved end residues are part of each CDR3. The order of the fields is D gene, J gene, V gene, clone size, CDR3 protein, CDR3 DNA. D genes are given only for firm matches. For some rows the clone size is stated as once, few or many, or as a class when expanded; others skip it.

D: .
J: TRBJ1-1
V: TRBV5-5
size: .
CDR3: CASSLASIQESKAFF
DNA: TGTGCCAGCAGCTTGGCCTCTATCCAGGAATCGAAAGCTTTCTTT

D: .
J: TRBJ2-2
V: TRBV5-1
size: many
CDR3: CASFPGINTGELFF
DNA: TGCGCCAGCTTCCCAGGGATCAACACCGGGGAGCTGTTTTTT

D: TRBD1
J: TRBJ2-3
V: TRBV7-3
size: many
CDR3: CASSHTGTGGADTQYF
DNA: TGTGCCAGCAGCCATACCGGGACAGGGGGCGCAGATACGCAGTATTTT

D: .
J: TRBJ2-7
V: TRBV3-1
size: many
CDR3: CASSLSSSSYEQYF
DNA: TGTGCCAGCAGCCTCTCGTCGAGCTCCTACGAGCAGTACTTC

D: .
J: TRBJ1-1
V: TRBV12-3/TRBV12-4
size: many
CDR3: CASSPYRLMNTEAFF
DNA: TGTGCCAGCAGCCCGTACAGACTAATGAACACTGAAGCTTTCTTT

D: TRBD2
J: TRBJ2-2
V: TRBV2
size: .
CDR3: CASRILAGGTGELFF
DNA: TGTGCCAGCAGGATTCTAGCGGGGGGCACCGGGGAGCTGTTTTTT

D: .
J: TRBJ2-5
V: TRBV18
size: .
CDR3: CASSPRRSGEETQYF
DNA: TGTGCCAGCTCACCCCGGAGGTCCGGGGAAGAGACCCAGTACTTC

D: TRBD1
J: TRBJ2-3
V: TRBV27
size: many
CDR3: CASSLQGADTQYF
DNA: TGTGCCAGCAGTTTACAGGGGGCAGATACGCAGTATTTT

D: .
J: TRBJ1-2
V: TRBV5-4
size: .
CDR3: CASSQDEEGLVYGYTF
DNA: TGCGCCAGCAGCCAAGATGAGGAGGGGCTGGTCTATGGCTACACCTTC

D: TRBD1
J: TRBJ2-1
V: TRBV12-3/TRBV12-4
size: many
CDR3: CASSPGTAKREQFF
DNA: TGTGCCAGCAGTCCCGGGACAGCAAAAAGGGAGCAGTTCTTC

D: .
J: TRBJ1-1
V: TRBV7-3
size: many
CDR3: CASSLRGVGNTEAFF
DNA: TGTGCCAGCAGCTTAAGGGGCGTTGGGAACACTGAAGCTTTCTTT

D: .
J: TRBJ2-3
V: TRBV19
size: .
CDR3: CASRLRFDTDTQYF
DNA: TGTGCCAGTAGATTGCGGTTTGACACAGATACGCAGTATTTT

D: TRBD1
J: TRBJ1-5
V: TRBV6-1
size: few
CDR3: CASKFGQGNQPQHF
DNA: TGTGCCAGCAAGTTCGGACAGGGCAATCAGCCCCAGCATTTT

D: .
J: TRBJ1-1
V: TRBV3-1
size: many
CDR3: CASSQLWVENTEAFF
DNA: TGTGCCAGCAGCCAACTCTGGGTGGAGAACACTGAAGCTTTCTTT

D: .
J: TRBJ1-2
V: TRBV10-3
size: many
CDR3: CAISAGSRTVANYGYTF
DNA: TGTGCCATCAGTGCCGGGAGCCGTACGGTTGCTAACTATGGCTACACCTTC

D: .
J: TRBJ1-2
V: TRBV20-1
size: many
CDR3: CAEGHGYTF
DNA: TGCGCGGAGGGACATGGCTACACCTTC

D: TRBD2
J: TRBJ2-7
V: TRBV19
size: .
CDR3: CASSIRQGGFYEQYF
DNA: TGTGCCAGTAGTATTCGTCAGGGAGGGTTCTACGAGCAGTACTTC

D: TRBD1
J: TRBJ2-7
V: TRBV6-6
size: many
CDR3: CASSYSGQGDEQYF
DNA: TGTGCCAGCAGTTATTCCGGACAGGGGGACGAGCAGTACTTC

D: .
J: TRBJ1-5
V: TRBV20-1
size: many
CDR3: CSARAPGGWGTQPQHF
DNA: TGCAGTGCTAGAGCCCCAGGAGGATGGGGAACTCAGCCCCAGCATTTT

D: .
J: TRBJ1-1
V: TRBV9
size: many
CDR3: CASSSELGGGTEAFF
DNA: TGTGCCAGCAGCTCCGAGCTGGGTGGGGGCACTGAAGCTTTCTTT

D: .
J: TRBJ2-1
V: TRBV19
size: .
CDR3: CASSTVRGTEQFF
DNA: TGTGCCAGTAGTACCGTCCGGGGGACTGAGCAGTTCTTC

D: .
J: TRBJ2-1
V: TRBV18
size: .
CDR3: CASSSANLGTYNEQFF
DNA: TGTGCCAGCTCATCGGCTAACCTGGGGACCTACAATGAGCAGTTCTTC

D: .
J: TRBJ2-7
V: TRBV4-1
size: few
CDR3: CASSQGQILYEQYF
DNA: TGCGCCAGCAGCCAAGGACAGATCCTCTACGAGCAGTACTTC

D: TRBD2
J: TRBJ2-1
V: TRBV6-6
size: .
CDR3: CASSYLAGYNEQFF
DNA: TGTGCCAGCAGTTACTTAGCGGGGTACAATGAGCAGTTCTTC

D: TRBD1
J: TRBJ1-1
V: TRBV5-6
size: many
CDR3: CASTQGGMNTEAFF
DNA: TGTGCCAGCACCCAGGGGGGGATGAACACTGAAGCTTTCTTT

D: .
J: TRBJ2-5
V: TRBV29-1
size: many
CDR3: CSVVWEEETQYF
DNA: TGCAGCGTTGTTTGGGAGGAAGAGACCCAGTACTTC

D: .
J: TRBJ1-2
V: TRBV5-1
size: .
CDR3: CASSSPYGYTF
DNA: TGCGCCAGCAGCTCCCCCTATGGCTACACCTTC

D: TRBD1
J: TRBJ1-2
V: TRBV7-2
size: many
CDR3: CASSYGGQESYGYTF
DNA: TGTGCCAGCAGCTACGGAGGACAGGAAAGCTATGGCTACACCTTC

D: .
J: TRBJ2-2
V: TRBV2
size: many
CDR3: CAAGQITGELFF
DNA: TGTGCTGCGGGACAGATCACCGGGGAGCTGTTTTTT

D: .
J: TRBJ1-3
V: TRBV6-1
size: few
CDR3: CASRIDTSGNTIYF
DNA: TGTGCCAGCAGAATAGACACTTCTGGAAACACCATATATTTT

D: .
J: TRBJ1-6
V: TRBV12-3/TRBV12-4
size: many
CDR3: CASIQGGNSPLHF
DNA: TGTGCCAGCATCCAGGGCGGTAATTCACCCCTCCACTTT

D: .
J: TRBJ2-1
V: TRBV7-9
size: .
CDR3: CASSPPGNSYNEQFF
DNA: TGTGCCAGCAGCCCCCCCGGGAACTCCTACAATGAGCAGTTCTTC

D: .
J: TRBJ1-2
V: TRBV6-1
size: .
CDR3: CATPPQLGYGYTF
DNA: TGTGCCACCCCACCCCAGTTAGGCTATGGCTACACCTTC

D: .
J: TRBJ2-1
V: TRBV20-1
size: .
CDR3: CSAKRQGSFDEQFF
DNA: TGCAGTGCTAAGAGGCAGGGTTCTTTCGATGAGCAGTTCTTC

D: .
J: TRBJ2-2
V: TRBV7-9
size: many
CDR3: CASINTAAARTGELFF
DNA: TGTGCCAGCATCAACACCGCGGCGGCGCGCACCGGGGAGCTGTTTTTT

D: .
J: TRBJ1-6
V: TRBV2
size: many
CDR3: CATRGGGRDSPLHF
DNA: TGTGCCACCCGGGGTGGGGGCCGGGACTCACCCCTCCACTTT